These 16 T cell receptor beta chains were sequenced from one sample in a study of T cells in Graves' hyperthyroidism and ophthalmopathy. Amplification targeted TCR beta CDR3 regions from RNA transcripts. First-round RT-PCR with HTBI primers amplified the TCR CDR3 region. TCRdb analysed the multiplex PCR reads with MiXCR anew, one entry per CDR3 protein. The sample includes over 250,000 distinct CDR3 sequences, approximately 20% of them seen just once. Sequencing was carried out using blood. The origin of the receptors is a man aged 25 to 45 with Graves' ophthalmopathy.

The sample holds many counts of this clonotype. V is TRBV2 and J is TRBJ1-5; no firm D call. V was clipped by 3 bases and J by 6 bases, with 12 bases between them. Germline CDR1 reads SNHLY; CDR2 reads FYNNEI. The CDR3 is 14 residues long. The CDR3 sequence: CASSEVGFGQPQHF. CDR3 DNA: TGTGCCAGCAGTGAGGTTGGTTTCGGTCAGCCCCAGCATTTT. The whole variable domain, filled in from reference TRBV2 and TRBJ1-5, reads EPEVTQTPSHQVTQMGQEVILRCVPISNHLYFYWYRQILGQKVEFLVSFYNNEISEKSEIFDDQFSVERPDGSNFTLKIRSTKLEDSAMYFCASSEVGFGQPQHFGDGTRLSIL.

Notes on this clonotype: This may be a read error: a much more frequent sequence differs by one nucleotide. The chain employs TRBV24-1 and TRBJ2-1; perhaps TRBD2 as D (5 bases). Germline V gives CDR1 KGHDR, CDR2 SFDVKD. The CDR3 runs to 15 residues. V shed 5 bases and J shed 7 bases, with 17 bases lying between them. CDR3 coding DNA: TGTGCCACCAGTGGTTCCCAGATAATAGCGAATGAGCAGTTCTTC. Translation gives CATSGSQIIANEQFF.

The table lists this clonotype with a few counts. The chain recombines TRBV12-3 or TRBV12-4 with TRBJ2-3; the match to TRBD1 covers 9 bases. This CDR3 is built from 20 residues. V trimming: 3 bases; J trimming: 0 bases; junction bases outside the gene matches: 16. As DNA, the CDR3 is TGTGCCAGCAGTTTCGCTTTTGGGACAGGGAAACTTTCTAGCACAGATACGCAGTATTTT. Translating it yields CASSFAFGTGKLSSTDTQYF.

V is TRBV7-9 and J is TRBJ2-6; D possibly corresponds to TRBD1 (6 bases). Germline V gives CDR1 SEHNR, CDR2 FQNEAQ (reference sequence). V lost 8 bases, J lost 3 bases, and 11 bases lay in between. The CDR3 has 14 amino acids. CDR3 in amino acids: CASEGGFGANVLTF. The CDR3 DNA is TGTGCCAGCGAAGGGGGTTTTGGGGCCAACGTCCTGACTTTC.

The chain recombines TRBV19 with TRBJ1-3; D is perhaps TRBD1 (5 bases). Germline assignment: CDR1 LNHDA and CDR2 SQIVND (reference sequence). The CDR3 has 11 residues. The CDR3 spells CSTGSGNTIYF. The CDR3 region has the DNA TGTTCAACAGGCTCTGGAAACACCATATATTTT.

The V and J genes are TRBV7-9 and TRBJ1-6, with 7 nucleotides matching TRBD1. Germline V gene lookup returns CDR1 SEHNR and CDR2 FQNEAQ (reference sequence). The V and J ends lost 5 bases and 5 bases, in that order; junction bases with no gene match: 9. There are 16 residues in the CDR3. CDR3 region: CASSQLAGGHNSPLHF. The DNA for the CDR3 is TGTGCCAGCAGCCAACTGGCAGGGGGACATAATTCACCCCTCCACTTT.

V gene TRBV9 combines with J gene TRBJ1-1; no clear D gene. V lost 4 bases and J lost 0, with 10 bases in between. Germline-derived CDR1 and CDR2 are SGDLS and YYNGEE. This CDR3 contains 14 residues. The CDR3 DNA is TGTGCCAGCAGCTCCGACGGGGTGAACACTGAAGCTTTCTTT. Its translation is CASSSDGVNTEAFF.

In its sample, this clonotype was seen many times. The genes are TRBV30 and TRBJ1-4, with D unclear. Germline values: CDR1 GTSNPN, CDR2 SVGIG (reference sequence). The CDR3 runs 11 residues. V was cut by 0 bases and J by 8 bases, with 4 bases left in between. The CDR3: CAWSVGEKLFF. The CDR3 DNA reads TGTGCCTGGAGTGTGGGCGAAAAACTGTTTTTT. The variable domain in full, completed from reference TRBV30 and TRBJ1-4, reads SQTIHQWPATLVQPVGSPLSLECTVEGTSNPNLYWYRQAAGRGLQLLFYSVGIGQISSEVPQNLSASRPQDRQFILSSKKLLLSDSGFYLCAWSVGEKLFFGSGTQLSVL.

This chain links TRBV28 with TRBJ1-2; TRBD1 might be the D (5 bases). CDR3 length equals 14 residues. Trimming cost V 6 bases and J 10 bases, with 21 bases left between them. From germline, CDR1 is MDHEN and CDR2 SYDVKM. CDR3 in amino acids: CASRKPGTAYLYTF. The CDR3 DNA is TGTGCCAGCAGAAAACCCGGGACGGCCTATCTCTACACCTTC.

This chain joins TRBV5-1 and TRBJ2-7; 7 nucleotides agree with TRBD1. The CDR3 totals 13 residues. After removal of 4 bases from V and 5 bases from J, the junction contained 6 bases not matched to a gene. CDR1 and CDR2 from the germline V gene are SGHRS and YFSETQ. Here the CDR3 reads CASSPTGPNEQYF. CDR3 in DNA: TGCGCCAGCAGCCCGACAGGGCCCAACGAGCAGTACTTC.

The chain's CDR3 is CASSYRDRAEKLFF. Written as DNA, the CDR3 is TGTGCCAGCAGTTACCGGGACAGAGCTGAAAAACTGTTTTTT. The chain links TRBV6-5 to TRBJ1-4; TRBD1 matches at 7 bases. V shed 2 bases and J 7 bases; nucleotides not matched to a gene: 4. The CDR3 runs to 14 residues. CDR1 MNHEY and CDR2 SVGAGI come from the germline V gene.

The chain combines TRBV14 with TRBJ1-6; D unresolved. V lost 1 base, J lost 9 bases, and 7 bases lay in between. CDR1 and CDR2 from the germline V gene are SGHDN and FVKESK. This CDR3 comprises 13 residues. CDR3 coding DNA: TGTGCCAGCAGCCAAGTATATGCTTCACCCCTCCACTTT. Its protein is CASSQVYASPLHF.

At least ten counts were recorded for this clonotype. This chain connects TRBV12-3 or TRBV12-4 to TRBJ2-1; D gene uncertain. V was trimmed by 10 bases and J by 0 bases, leaving 13 bases between them. The CDR3 contains 14 residues. CDR3 protein: CATYFAYSYNEQFF. CDR3 nucleotide sequence: TGTGCCACCTACTTCGCGTACTCCTACAATGAGCAGTTCTTC.

Concerning this clonotype: A much larger clone differs by one base, so this may be a read error. This chain links TRBV7-9 with TRBJ1-6, with unresolved D. The CDR3 spans 13 residues. Per the germline V gene, CDR1 is SEHNR and CDR2 is FQNEAQ (reference sequence). The CDR3 reads CASSLAPKSPFHF. The CDR3 nucleotides are TGTGCCAGCAGCTTAGCTCCAAAATCACCCTTCCACTTT.

Only a few counts were recorded for this clonotype. The gene calls are TRBV27 and TRBJ2-1; 11 nucleotides agree with TRBD2. The trim removed 5 bases at V and 6 bases at J, leaving 9 bases unmatched. CDR1 MNHEY and CDR2 SMNVEV come from the germline V gene (reference sequence). The CDR3 runs to 16 residues. The DNA of the CDR3 is TGTGCCAGCAGTATAATACTAGCGGGAGTGATCAATGAGCAGTTCTTC. This encodes CASSIILAGVINEQFF.

In its sample, this clonotype was seen once. The chain uses TRBV29-1 and TRBJ2-3; D is unclear. Germline V gene lookup returns CDR1 SQVTM and CDR2 ANQGSEA. The length of the CDR3 is 14 residues. V gave up 3 bases and J gave up 5 bases, with 15 bases separating them. The CDR3 DNA follows: TGCAGCGTTGATGGGTCCCCCTTGGGAGATACGCAGTATTTT. Translation: CSVDGSPLGDTQYF.